This T cell receptor (beta chain) is from a study of blood T cells in healthy people across ages. Study-wide findings and caveats: Older age coincided with a roughly linear decline in TCR beta diversity per million T cells.

Germline CDR1 and CDR2: SQVTM and ANQGSEA. This CDR3 region has 14 residues. Trimming at V came to 7 bases and at J to 0 bases, leaving 6 bases not matched to a gene. With respect to this clonotype: What it binds is not known.

Together with a sample-barcoded 5' primer, a J-beta primer mix was included in a second PCR lasting about 6 to 11 cycles. Unique molecular identifiers of 12 random nucleotides labeled each cDNA. TCRdb processed the 5' RACE reads anew with MiXCR; each CDR3 protein has one entry. The sample lists 1.5 million to 2 million distinct CDR3 sequences; around 40% were seen once. The donors, aged about 6 to 95, were healthy Caucasians from Russia. Material: blood. This TCR came from a human donor in good health. The chain carries TRBV29-1 and TRBJ2-1; 7 bases match TRBD1. The CDR3 region has the DNA TGCAGCGCTCTCCGGGACAGCTCCTACAATGAGCAGTTCTTC. Amino acids: CSALRDSSYNEQFF.